This T cell receptor beta chain derives from a study of CD8 T cells in Susac syndrome. When the RNA was reverse transcribed, random hexamers were used with an input of roughly 0.5 to 1 ug. TCRdb analysed the immunoSEQ multiplex PCR reads with MiXCR anew, one entry per CDR3 protein. The repertoire holds roughly 140,000 distinct CDR3 sequences, with approximately 94% as singletons. TEMRA cells underwent FACS enrichment and CD8+ and CD4+ T cells underwent negative isolation. The CDR3 extends over 13 amino acids. Germline-derived CDR1 and CDR2 are LNHNV and YYDKDF (reference sequence). The V end was cut by 4 bases, the J end by 10 bases, with 14 bases between.

The sample consisted of CD8+ T cells from PBMCs. The V and J genes are TRBV15 and TRBJ2-1, with D possibly matching TRBD2 (6 bases). The clonotype comes from a human donor with multiple sclerosis. CDR3 in amino acids: CATSTWDSGEQFF. CDR3 bases: TGTGCCACCAGCACCTGGGACTCGGGCGAGCAGTTCTTC.